This T cell receptor beta chain was identified in a study of cytotoxic CD8 clonotypes in ibrutinib-treated CLL (dated by TCRdb to the early 2020s). Regarding the study in general: The cohort included roughly 15 treatment-naive and some twelve relapsed/refractory patients; some 18 were IGHV unmutated. Responses were partial in approximately 24 patients and complete in 2; after median around 72 months follow-up, some 15 stayed in remission and 12 progressed. The response samples were drawn at a median of approximately 11 months into treatment, with a range of roughly 6 to 40 months. On average, each sample yielded roughly 250,000 productive templates and 94,082 productive rearrangements. Of the roughly 86 participants in the trial, about 25 had longitudinal samples available. Cryopreserved peripheral blood mononuclear cells were collected at three points: before therapy, at response, and at either sustained remission or disease progression.

General conclusions and limits of the study: Sampling times were not matched between sustained-remission and progressing patients, and lymph node repertoires were not studied. Baseline clonality was found to be higher than that of age-matched healthy donors and was strongly correlated with circulating CD8+ T-cell counts. Public clonotypes were rare and either contracted or stayed stable during treatment, and the rise in clonality at ibrutinib response reflected the expansion of private clonotypes. At ibrutinib response clonality went up, during sustained remission it held steady, and at progression it dropped back toward baseline.

The goal of deep resolution MiSeq sequencing was a depth between 1 in 1 million and 1 in 200,000 T cells, and coverage averaged 10x per clonotype. The immunoSEQ hsTCRB Kit was used to generate the TCR beta libraries. In the authors' own workflow: Data were analyzed with ImmunoSEQ Data Assistant and ImmunoSEQ Analyzer, with V, D and J genes assigned per IMGT definitions. Clonality, which ranges from 0 to 1, was calculated as one minus the normalized Shannon entropy of productive rearrangement frequencies. Public clonotype analysis was restricted to overrepresented clonotypes comprising at least 0.05% of each patient's repertoire. Approximately 13 age-matched healthy donor repertoires from immuneACCESS served as clonality controls. The table comes from immuneACCESS by way of TCRdb, which keeps in-frame sequences with V and J called. Part of the clones is missing from these tables; in studies checked, under half for an unresolved V gene and the rest for unknown reasons. D and trimming were read from the DNA, whereas the V and J calls and clone size are those reported in that table. For this sample there are fewer than 35,000 clones; approximately 69% appear just once. Together, the top ten hold 25% to 30% of the sample.

About this clone: Its specific antigen is unknown. Base qualities are not provided; no much larger clone lies one nucleotide away.

V lost 4 bases and J lost 4 bases; the stretch between them is 11 bases long. The germline V gene gives CDR1 as ENHRY and CDR2 as SYGVKD. The CDR3 covers 13 residues, taking in both the cysteine and the phenylalanine. Only CDR3 DNA is held: 39 bases, read in frame from base 1. For TCR beta library preparation, about 2 micrograms of genomic DNA were isolated from cryopreserved PBMCs. Longitudinal blood samples from CLL patients on ibrutinib monotherapy were analyzed using high-throughput TCR beta sequencing. The patients were enrolled in a single-center, open-label phase 2 trial of ibrutinib monotherapy.

This TCR came from a human donor with chronic lymphocytic leukemia. The chain uses TRBV10-3 and TRBJ2-7; tentative D gene TRBD1, with 6 bases matching. The sample consisted of PBMCs, taken before ibrutinib treatment. The CDR3 protein is CAISVGTPYEQYF. The DNA sequence is as follows: TGTGCCATCAGTGTGGGGACACCGTACGAGCAGTACTTC.